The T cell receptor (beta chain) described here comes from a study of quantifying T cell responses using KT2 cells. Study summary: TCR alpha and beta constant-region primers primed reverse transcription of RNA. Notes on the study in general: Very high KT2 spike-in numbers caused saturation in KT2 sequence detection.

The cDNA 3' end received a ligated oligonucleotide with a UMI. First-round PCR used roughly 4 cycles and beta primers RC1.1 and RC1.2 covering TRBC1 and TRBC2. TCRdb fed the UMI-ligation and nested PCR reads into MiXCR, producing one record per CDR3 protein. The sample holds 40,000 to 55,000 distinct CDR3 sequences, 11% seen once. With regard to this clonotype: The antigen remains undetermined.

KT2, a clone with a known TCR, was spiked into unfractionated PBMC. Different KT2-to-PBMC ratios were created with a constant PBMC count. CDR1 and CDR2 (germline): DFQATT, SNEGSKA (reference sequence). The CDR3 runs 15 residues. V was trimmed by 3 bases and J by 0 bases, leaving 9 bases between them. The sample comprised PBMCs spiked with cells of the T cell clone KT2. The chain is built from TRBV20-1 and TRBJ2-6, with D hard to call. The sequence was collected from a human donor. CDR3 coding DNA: TGCAGTGCTAGTGCCCTCGACTCTGGGGCCAACGTCCTGACTTTC. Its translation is CSASALDSGANVLTF.